This TCR beta chain stems from a study of T cell clones after liver transplantation. Overall study context: Graft-donor-reactive sequences were compared with third-party-reactive TCRbeta sequences from pre-transplant mixed lymphocyte reactions. Without induction therapy, subjects received standard immunosuppression until 12-24 months post-transplant.

With regard to this clone: Its antigen is as yet unknown.

Profiling relied on immunoSEQ multiplex PCR, and the TCRdb table lists in-frame clones only, not all of them. The sample lists about 76,000 clones; around four fifths were seen once. Trimming shortened V by 5 bases and J by 5 bases, and 12 bases separated the two germline ends. The CDR3 has 12 residues. Germline V gives CDR1 GTSNPN, CDR2 SVGIG (reference sequence). Study-wide points: In most of the 8 subjects, circulating graft-donor-reactive CD4 TCRbeta sequences fell significantly after transplant.

The sequencing used CD4+ T cells from blood, collected at the 22-month timepoint. The sequence was collected from a human patient who received a liver transplant. Some T cells may be supplied by the graft donor. The rearrangement uses TRBV30 and TRBJ1-1, with D unclear. CDR3 nucleotides: TGTGCCTGGGGACGCCTGAGGACTGAAGCTTTCTTT. This sequence encodes CAWGRLRTEAFF.